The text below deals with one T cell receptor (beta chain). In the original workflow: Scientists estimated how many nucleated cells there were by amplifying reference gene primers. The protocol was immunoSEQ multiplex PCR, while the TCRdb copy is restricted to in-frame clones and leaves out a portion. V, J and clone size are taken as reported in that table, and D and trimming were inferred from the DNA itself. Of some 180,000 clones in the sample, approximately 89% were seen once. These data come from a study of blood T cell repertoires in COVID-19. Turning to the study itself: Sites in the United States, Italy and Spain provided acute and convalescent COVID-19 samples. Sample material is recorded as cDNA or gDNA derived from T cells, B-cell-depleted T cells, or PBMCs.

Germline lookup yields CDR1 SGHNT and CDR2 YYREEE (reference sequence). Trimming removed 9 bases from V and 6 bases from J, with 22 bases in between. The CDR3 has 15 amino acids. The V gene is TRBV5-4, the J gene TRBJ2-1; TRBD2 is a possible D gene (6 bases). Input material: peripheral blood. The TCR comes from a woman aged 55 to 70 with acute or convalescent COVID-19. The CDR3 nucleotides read TGTGCCACCACTTACGCGGGAAGTCCCGTCAATGAGCAGTTCTTC. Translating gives CATTYAGSPVNEQFF. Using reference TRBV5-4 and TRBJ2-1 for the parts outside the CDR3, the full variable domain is ETGVTQSPTHLIKTRGQQVTLRCSSQSGHNTVSWYQQALGQGPQFIFQYYREEENGRGNFPPRFSGLQFPNYSSELNVNALELDDSALYLCATTYAGSPVNEQFFGPGTRLTVL.